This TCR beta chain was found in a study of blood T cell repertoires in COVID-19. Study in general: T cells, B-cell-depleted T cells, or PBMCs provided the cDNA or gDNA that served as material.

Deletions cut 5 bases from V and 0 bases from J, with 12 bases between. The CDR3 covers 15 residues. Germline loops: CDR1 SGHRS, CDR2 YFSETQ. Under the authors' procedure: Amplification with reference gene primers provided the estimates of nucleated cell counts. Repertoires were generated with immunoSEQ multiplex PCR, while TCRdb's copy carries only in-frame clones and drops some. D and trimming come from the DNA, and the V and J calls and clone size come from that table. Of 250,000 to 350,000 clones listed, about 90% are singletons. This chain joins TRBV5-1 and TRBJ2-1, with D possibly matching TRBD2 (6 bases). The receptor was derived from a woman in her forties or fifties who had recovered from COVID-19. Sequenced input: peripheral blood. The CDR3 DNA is TGCGCCAGCAGGGGTAGCGGTAACTCCTACAATGAGCAGTTCTTC. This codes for CASRGSGNSYNEQFF.